The 5 T cell receptor beta chains listed next were all sequenced from one sample in a study of tumor-infiltrating lymphocytes in localized non-small cell lung cancer. TCRdb's table, derived via immunoSEQ multiplex PCR, lists solely in-frame clones and lacks some. Altogether just under 30,000 clones are present, over 75% being singletons, with the ten largest covering approximately 2%. Sequenced: lung tumor tissue. Source of these receptors: a human donor with non-small cell lung cancer.

The rearrangement links TRBV4-3 to TRBJ1-2; 7 bases line up with TRBD1. The CDR3 sequence is 16 residues long. The ends lost 0 bases at V and 8 bases at J; junction bases unmatched: 12. In germline, CDR1 is LGHNA, CDR2 YSLEER. The CDR3: CASSQDSGTARKGYTF. The DNA of the CDR3 is TGCGCCAGCAGCCAAGATTCGGGGACAGCTCGGAAAGGCTACACCTTC.

This chain joins TRBV5-5 and TRBJ1-5; no firm D call. Deletions cut 4 bases from V and 5 bases from J, with 13 bases between. Germline V lookup: CDR1 SGHKS, CDR2 YYEKEE (reference sequence). CDR3 length: 14 residues. The CDR3 DNA follows: TGTGCCAGCAGCACCTGGGGTGAACATCAGCCCCAGCATTTT. Residues: CASSTWGEHQPQHF.

The chain uses TRBV9 and TRBJ2-3; no reliable D call. Germline V gene sequence: CDR1 SGDLS, CDR2 YYNGEE. The V and J ends lost 0 bases and 2 bases respectively, with 7 bases between them. The CDR3 length is 14 residues. The CDR3 DNA sequence: TGTGCCAGCAGCGTAGGGGCCGACACAGATACGCAGTATTTT. This codes for CASSVGADTDTQYF.

The chain uses TRBV30 and TRBJ2-4; D is unclear. Germline CDR1 reads GTSNPN; CDR2 reads SVGIG (reference sequence). Between the trimmed V and J ends, which lost 5 bases and 5 bases, there was a span of 7 bases. This CDR3 is built from 11 residues. In DNA, the CDR3 is TGTGCCTGGGGTGGGGAAAACATTCAGTACTTC. Translating gives CAWGGENIQYF.

The sample holds a few counts of this clone. The rearrangement links TRBV29-1 to TRBJ2-3; possibly TRBD1 for D (5 bases). V was trimmed by 7 bases and J by 1 base, leaving 12 bases between them. CDR3 size: 13 residues. The germline CDR1 and CDR2 sequences are SQVTM and ANQGSEA. The CDR3 protein is CSGEDTGTDTQYF. In DNA form, the CDR3 reads TGCAGCGGCGAGGACACCGGCACAGATACGCAGTATTTT.